The rows below give T cell receptor beta chains drawn from one sample of a study of cytomegalovirus exposure and HLA in healthy donors. The assay was immunoSEQ multiplex PCR, and TCRdb's table has in-frame clones only and misses some. The sample holds about 100,000 clones; just under 80% are singletons and the top ten take 3.8%. The specimen was PBMCs. These TCRs come from a woman aged 40-49 years in good health and CMV-seronegative. The CDR3 runs from the conserved cysteine through the conserved F or W. A D gene is named only where the DNA matches it firmly. Not every row has a clone size; where given, it reads once, few, many or a size class.

D gene	clone size	V gene	J gene	CDR3 protein	CDR3 DNA
.	.	TRBV7-3	TRBJ2-3	CASSLDLLANTDTQYF	TGTGCCAGCAGCTTAGATCTCCTAGCGAACACAGATACGCAGTATTTT
TRBD2	.	TRBV4-3	TRBJ2-1	CASSQDRVAGAVEQFF	TGCGCCAGCAGCCAAGATCGGGTAGCGGGGGCGGTTGAGCAGTTCTTC
.	.	TRBV30	TRBJ2-3	CAWGQTQFTDTQYF	TGTGCCTGGGGACAGACACAATTCACAGATACGCAGTATTTT
.	.	TRBV2	TRBJ1-1	CASNRVGTEAFF	TGTGCCAGCAACAGAGTGGGCACTGAAGCTTTCTTT
TRBD2	.	TRBV2	TRBJ2-5	CASSTGGPRETQYF	TGTGCCAGCAGTACGGGGGGGCCTCGGGAGACCCAGTACTTC
.	.	TRBV19	TRBJ1-1	CASSMAQDTEAFF	TGTGCCAGTAGTATGGCCCAAGACACTGAAGCTTTCTTT
.	.	TRBV30	TRBJ2-5	CAWNYRRGAPQTQYF	TGTGCCTGGAACTATAGGCGGGGTGCCCCCCAGACCCAGTACTTC
TRBD2	few	TRBV4-3	TRBJ2-6	CASSHGGVSSGANVLTF	TGCGCCAGCAGCCATGGGGGGGTAAGCTCTGGGGCCAACGTCCTGACTTTC
TRBD2	few	TRBV5-6	TRBJ2-1	CASSPAPAGGQNEQFF	TGTGCCAGCAGCCCGGCCCCAGCGGGGGGGCAAAATGAGCAGTTCTTC
.	.	TRBV4-1	TRBJ1-1	CASSLGPANTEAFF	TGCGCCAGCAGCCTTGGGCCCGCGAACACTGAAGCTTTCTTT
TRBD1	.	TRBV7-2	TRBJ1-2	CASSIQGDYGYTF	TGTGCCAGCAGCATACAGGGGGATTATGGCTACACCTTC
TRBD2	.	TRBV5-1	TRBJ2-7	CASSLGTRSSYEQYF	TGCGCCAGCAGCTTGGGGACTAGAAGCTCCTACGAGCAGTACTTC
TRBD2	.	TRBV2	TRBJ2-2	CASSELAGSTGELFF	TGTGCCAGCAGTGAACTAGCGGGGAGCACCGGGGAGCTGTTTTTT
TRBD2	.	TRBV2	TRBJ2-5	CASSAMGDYHQETQYF	TGTGCCAGCAGCGCCATGGGGGACTACCACCAAGAGACCCAGTACTTC
TRBD2	.	TRBV9	TRBJ2-1	CASSVDPGRVYNEQFF	TGTGCCAGCAGCGTAGACCCAGGGAGGGTCTACAATGAGCAGTTCTTC
.	.	TRBV4-2	TRBJ2-5	CASSQDLGGGPKTQYF	TGTGCCAGCAGCCAAGATCTAGGAGGGGGCCCGAAGACCCAGTACTTC
.	.	TRBV30	TRBJ2-7	CAWSVGGDSYEQYF	TGTGCCTGGAGTGTAGGAGGAGACTCCTACGAGCAGTACTTC
TRBD1	.	TRBV7-2	TRBJ1-2	CASSLGQGESGYTF	TGTGCCAGCAGCCTTGGACAGGGGGAGTCTGGCTACACCTTC
TRBD1	.	TRBV12-5	TRBJ2-7	CASGLMADRTYEQYF	TGTGCTAGTGGTTTGATGGCGGACAGGACCTACGAGCAGTACTTC
TRBD2	.	TRBV11-2	TRBJ2-2	CASSLRRGGAMNTGELFF	TGTGCCAGCAGCTTAAGGCGCGGGGGAGCCATGAACACCGGGGAGCTGTTTTTT
.	.	TRBV2	TRBJ1-6	CASTGGINSPLHF	TGTGCCAGCACCGGAGGGATTAATTCACCCCTCCACTTT
TRBD1	few	TRBV6-6	TRBJ1-5	CASSPGTANQPQHF	TGTGCCAGCAGTCCCGGGACAGCTAATCAGCCCCAGCATTTT
.	.	TRBV30	TRBJ1-2	CAYTPQVGYGYTF	TGTGCCTACACCCCTCAGGTTGGCTATGGCTACACCTTC
.	.	TRBV19	TRBJ1-4	CATRGSGDEKLFF	TGTGCTACGCGGGGCAGCGGGGACGAAAAACTGTTTTTT
TRBD1	once	TRBV7-2	TRBJ2-7	CASSARQGYYEQYF	TGTGCCAGCAGCGCCAGACAGGGTTACTACGAGCAGTACTTC
.	.	TRBV6-1	TRBJ2-3	CASTPWGEGDTQYF	TGTGCCAGCACCCCGTGGGGGGAAGGAGATACGCAGTATTTT
.	.	TRBV18	TRBJ2-7	CASSPPLPAYEQYF	TGTGCCAGCTCACCACCGTTACCAGCCTACGAGCAGTACTTC
.	few	TRBV12-5	TRBJ2-7	CASGAGPYEQYF	TGTGCTAGTGGCGCGGGACCTTACGAGCAGTACTTC
.	few	TRBV30	TRBJ2-7	CAWRGGKSYEQYF	TGTGCCTGGAGGGGGGGAAAGTCCTACGAGCAGTACTTC
TRBD2	few	TRBV6-1	TRBJ2-1	CASSETSGGAGEQFF	TGTGCCAGCAGTGAAACTAGCGGGGGGGCTGGCGAGCAGTTCTTC
.	.	TRBV30	TRBJ2-2	CAWSVRGFGELFF	TGTGCCTGGAGTGTAAGGGGTTTTGGGGAGCTGTTTTTT
.	.	TRBV7-2	TRBJ2-5	CASSPLRGGRETQYF	TGTGCCAGCAGCCCCCTACGCGGAGGTCGGGAGACCCAGTACTTC
.	.	TRBV10-3	TRBJ2-5	CAISDNRAGTQYF	TGTGCCATCAGTGATAACCGAGCTGGGACCCAGTACTTC
TRBD1	.	TRBV13	TRBJ2-5	CASSTTGGFGETQYF	TGTGCCAGCTCGACGACAGGGGGGTTCGGGGAGACCCAGTACTTC
.	.	TRBV13	TRBJ2-7	CASSSRGEVHYEQYF	TGTGCCAGCAGCTCCAGGGGGGAGGTACACTACGAGCAGTACTTC
.	few	TRBV19	TRBJ1-1	CASSIRQNTEAFF	TGTGCCAGTAGTATAAGACAGAACACTGAAGCTTTCTTT
TRBD2	.	TRBV5-1	TRBJ2-5	CASSLGQLAGGQETQYF	TGCGCCAGCAGCTTGGGTCAACTAGCGGGGGGCCAAGAGACCCAGTACTTC
.	.	TRBV5-1	TRBJ1-2	CASSKQEAYGYTF	TGCGCCAGCAGTAAGCAGGAGGCCTATGGCTACACCTTC
TRBD1	.	TRBV30	TRBJ1-5	CAWSPDRDQPQHF	TGTGCCTGGAGTCCCGACAGGGATCAGCCCCAGCATTTT
.	.	TRBV4-1	TRBJ2-5	CASSRAGQFQETQYF	TGCGCCAGCAGCCGCGCGGGACAGTTCCAAGAGACCCAGTACTTC
TRBD1	.	TRBV30	TRBJ2-5	CAWGQGKETQYF	TGTGCCTGGGGACAGGGAAAAGAGACCCAGTACTTC
.	.	TRBV6-4	TRBJ2-3	CASSQPGTDTQYF	TGTGCCAGCAGCCAACCAGGGACAGATACGCAGTATTTT
.	.	TRBV27	TRBJ1-4	CASGLTGRGGKLFF	TGTGCCAGCGGACTAACAGGGAGGGGTGGAAAACTGTTTTTT
.	once	TRBV15	TRBJ2-3	CATSRATDYTTDTQYF	TGTGCCACCAGCAGAGCCACAGACTACACCACAGATACGCAGTATTTT
.	.	TRBV21-1	TRBJ1-1	CASSNPPWQAFF	TGTGCCAGCAGCAACCCCCCTTGGCAAGCTTTCTTT
.	.	TRBV2	TRBJ1-5	CASSEGRKGGQPQHF	TGTGCCAGCAGTGAAGGGAGAAAAGGGGGTCAGCCCCAGCATTTT
.	.	TRBV15	TRBJ1-1	CATSRDQGITEAFF	TGTGCCACCAGCAGAGATCAGGGGATTACTGAAGCTTTCTTT
TRBD1	.	TRBV30	TRBJ2-2	CAWNLAGGTSGELFF	TGTGCCTGGAATTTGGCAGGGGGCACGTCCGGGGAGCTGTTTTTT
TRBD2	.	TRBV7-6	TRBJ2-7	CASSLAGGGDYEQYF	TGTGCCAGCAGCTTAGCGGGGGGGGGAGACTACGAGCAGTACTTC
TRBD1	.	TRBV14	TRBJ2-6	CASRLQGSGANVLPF	TGTGCCAGCAGGCTACAGGGGTCTGGGGCCAACGTCCTGCCTTTC
.	.	TRBV4-2	TRBJ2-7	CASSQELAAGSGEQYF	TGTGCCAGCAGCCAAGAATTGGCGGCAGGATCGGGGGAGCAGTACTTC
.	.	TRBV7-8	TRBJ1-2	CASSSYREHGYTF	TGTGCCAGCAGCTCTTACAGAGAACATGGCTACACCTTC
TRBD1	.	TRBV7-8	TRBJ1-3	CASSPSGRGVESGNTIYF	TGTGCCAGCAGCCCCAGCGGCAGGGGGGTAGAATCGGGAAACACCATATATTTT
TRBD1	once	TRBV5-1	TRBJ1-5	CASSPGGTSNQPQHF	TGCGCCAGCAGCCCAGGGGGGACGAGCAATCAGCCCCAGCATTTT
.	.	TRBV28	TRBJ1-4	CASSFLTVNEKLFF	TGTGCCAGCAGTTTTTTGACAGTTAATGAAAAACTGTTTTTT
.	.	TRBV28	TRBJ1-5	CASRPPSVSNQPQHF	TGTGCCAGCAGACCCCCAAGCGTCTCCAATCAGCCCCAGCATTTT
TRBD1	.	TRBV13	TRBJ1-2	CASSRQGASIYGYTF	TGTGCCAGCAGTAGACAGGGGGCATCTATCTACGGCTACACCTTC